This is a list of T cell receptor beta chains from one sample in a study of radiation and T cells in renal cell carcinoma. Libraries were prepared by immunoSEQ multiplex PCR; TCRdb keeps only in-frame clonotypes and omits some of them. The table includes tens of thousands of clones, 65% to 90% detected once. Here the sequenced sample was blood, taken from a patient whose treatment included radiotherapy and nephrectomy. The receptors here all came from a woman aged 50 to 65 with renal cell carcinoma. Each CDR3 is given with its conserved first and last residue. A D gene is named only where the DNA matches it firmly. Part of the rows lack a size; the others show once, few, many or a class for expanded clones.

clone size	J gene	V gene	D gene	CDR3 DNA	CDR3 protein
once	TRBJ1-6	TRBV2	TRBD1	TGTGCCAGCATGACAGGGGTGGGTTCACCCCTCCACTTT	CASMTGVGSPLHF
NA	TRBJ1-1	TRBV2	NA	TGTGCCAGCCGACAGCGAGCTATCACTGAAGCTTTCTTT	CASRQRAITEAFF
NA	TRBJ1-5	TRBV5-1	TRBD1	TGCGCCAGCAGCTTGGGGGCCGGGACAGGGGATCAGCCCCAGCATTTT	CASSLGAGTGDQPQHF
NA	TRBJ2-5	TRBV5-1	TRBD1	TGCGCCAGCAGCATGGACAGGGGAACAGAGACCCAGTACTTC	CASSMDRGTETQYF
NA	TRBJ2-3	TRBV27	TRBD2	TGTGCCATCAAACTGTTGACGTCGGGAGGGGGTCGGGATACGCAGTATTTT	CAIKLLTSGGGRDTQYF
NA	TRBJ2-7	TRBV18	NA	TGTGCCAGCTCACCAGAGAACTCCTACGAGCAGTACTTC	CASSPENSYEQYF
once	TRBJ1-2	TRBV20-1	NA	TGCAGTGCTTCGGTTAACTATGGCTACACCTTC	CSASVNYGYTF
NA	TRBJ2-3	TRBV18	TRBD1	TGTGCCAGCTCACAACGACAGGGACGCACAGATACGCAGTATTTT	CASSQRQGRTDTQYF
NA	TRBJ2-1	TRBV11-3	NA	TGTGCCAGCAGCTTAGATGGCAGGGAGGAGTTCTTC	CASSLDGREEFF
once	TRBJ1-5	TRBV7-8	NA	TGTGCCAGCAGCTTAGCTTTTAATCAGCCCCAGCATTTT	CASSLAFNQPQHF
once	TRBJ2-5	TRBV25-1	NA	TGTGCCAGCAGTGAATGGCCCGAAGAGACCCAGTACTTC	CASSEWPEETQYF
NA	TRBJ1-5	TRBV6-1	NA	TGTGCCAGCAGTGCTGCCCCGGATCAGCCCCAGCATTTT	CASSAAPDQPQHF
NA	TRBJ2-3	TRBV4-1	TRBD2	TGCGCCAGCAGCCAAGCGGGGACTAGAAGCACAGATACGCAGTATTTT	CASSQAGTRSTDTQYF
NA	TRBJ1-1	TRBV10-3	TRBD1	TGTGCCATCAGTGACCAGGGGGTTAAGGGAGCTTTCTTT	CAISDQGVKGAFF
NA	TRBJ2-3	TRBV11-2	NA	TGTGCCAGCAGCTTGGGTTTGGCCGATACGCAGTATTTT	CASSLGLADTQYF
NA	TRBJ2-7	TRBV5-6	NA	TGTGCCAGCAGTTATGGTTCAGGCGGCGAGCAGTACTTC	CASSYGSGGEQYF
once	TRBJ2-1	TRBV25-1	TRBD1	TGTGCCAGCAGTGCAGGGGGCTCCTACAATGAGCAGTTCTTC	CASSAGGSYNEQFF
once	TRBJ1-5	TRBV9	NA	TGTGCCAGCAGCGTAGATTCCAATAGCAATCAGCCCCAGCATTTT	CASSVDSNSNQPQHF
NA	TRBJ2-3	TRBV10-3	TRBD1	TGTGCCATCAGGGCCGGGACAGGGGTAGATACGCAGTATTTT	CAIRAGTGVDTQYF
NA	TRBJ2-2	TRBV9	NA	TGTGCCAGCAGCGTAGAGGGTGACGCGAACACCGGGGAGCTGTTTTTT	CASSVEGDANTGELFF
NA	TRBJ2-5	TRBV4-3	NA	TGCGCCAGCAGCCAAGTTGGGTGGTCAGAGACCCAGTACTTC	CASSQVGWSETQYF
NA	TRBJ2-1	TRBV19	NA	TGTGCCAGTAGTGGGGTTTGGGGCGATGAGCAGTTCTTC	CASSGVWGDEQFF
NA	TRBJ1-2	TRBV19	NA	TGTGCCAGTAGCCCGGCGGGGAGTAGCTATGGCTACACCTTC	CASSPAGSSYGYTF
NA	TRBJ2-5	TRBV19	NA	TGTGCCAGTAGTACCCAGGCCGAACTAAAAGAGACCCAGTACTTC	CASSTQAELKETQYF
NA	TRBJ2-1	TRBV19	NA	TGTGCCAGTAGTATTGCCAGGTACAATGAGCAGTTCTTC	CASSIARYNEQFF
few	TRBJ2-2	TRBV19	NA	TGTGCCAGTACCTACAGCACCGGGGAGCTGTTTTTT	CASTYSTGELFF
NA	TRBJ1-1	TRBV28	NA	TGTGCCAGCAGTTCCCCACAGAACACTGAAGCTTTCTTT	CASSSPQNTEAFF
NA	TRBJ2-3	TRBV7-2	NA	TGTGCCAGCAGCTTAGAAGGAGGCGGAGATACGCAGTATTTT	CASSLEGGGDTQYF
NA	TRBJ2-7	TRBV7-3	NA	TGTGCCAGCTCCGCTCATGAGGGTCATATCTACGAGCAGTACTTC	CASSAHEGHIYEQYF
NA	TRBJ2-2	TRBV5-5	NA	TGTGCCAGCAGCTTGTCAGGGGACACCGGGGAGCTGTTTTTT	CASSLSGDTGELFF
NA	TRBJ2-1	TRBV4-2	NA	TGTGCCAGCAGCCAAGAACGGCGAGGAGGGCAGTTCTTC	CASSQERRGGQFF
NA	TRBJ2-5	TRBV19	NA	TGTGCCAGTAGTATAGTTGGGGGTGAAGAGACCCAGTACTTC	CASSIVGGEETQYF
NA	TRBJ2-3	TRBV7-8	TRBD1	TGTGCCAGCAGCTTAACCGGGACAGGGGGCTTCGAAGATACGCAGTATTTT	CASSLTGTGGFEDTQYF
once	TRBJ2-3	TRBV30	TRBD2	TGTGCCTGGAGCGGGGTAGCGGGGACGCAGTATTTT	CAWSGVAGTQYF
NA	TRBJ1-1	TRBV5-4	TRBD1	TGTGCCAGCAGGGCGGGACAGATGAACACTGAAGCTTTCTTT	CASRAGQMNTEAFF
NA	TRBJ1-5	TRBV2	NA	TGTGCCAGCCTCGGACAGAGTCCTTATAGCAATCAGCCCCAGCATTTT	CASLGQSPYSNQPQHF
NA	TRBJ2-3	TRBV30	NA	TGTGCCTGGAGTGTTGGGGGGATGACAGATACGCAGTATTTT	CAWSVGGMTDTQYF
NA	TRBJ1-2	TRBV19	TRBD1	TGTGCCAGTAGAACTGGACAGGGGACGTATGGCTACACCTTC	CASRTGQGTYGYTF
NA	TRBJ1-5	TRBV19	TRBD1	TGTGCCAGTAGTTGGGACAGGGGCGAAAATCAGCCCCAGCATTTT	CASSWDRGENQPQHF
NA	TRBJ2-5	TRBV4-3	TRBD2	TGCGCCAGCAGCCGCGGACTAGTGGGTGAGACCCAGTACTTC	CASSRGLVGETQYF
NA	TRBJ2-2	TRBV11-3	NA	TGTGCCAGCAGCTCACTGGGAGGAGGGGAGCTGTTTTTT	CASSSLGGGELFF
NA	TRBJ2-2	TRBV9	NA	TGTGCCAGCAGCAGCAGGACGAACACCGGGGAGCTGTTTTTT	CASSSRTNTGELFF
NA	TRBJ1-2	TRBV30	NA	TGTGCCTGGAGCGGGGGGAACCTTTATGGCTACACCTTC	CAWSGGNLYGYTF
NA	TRBJ2-7	TRBV6-6	NA	TGTGCCAGCAGTTACCGGGGAGAAGAGCAGTACTTC	CASSYRGEEQYF
few	TRBJ2-5	TRBV4-1	TRBD1	TGCGCCAGCAGCCAAGATCGGTGGCCAGGGGGGTACTTC	CASSQDRWPGGYF
NA	TRBJ1-2	TRBV4-3	NA	TGCGCCAGCAGCCAAGAACTCAACGAGGGGACCTATGGCTACACCTTC	CASSQELNEGTYGYTF
NA	TRBJ2-5	TRBV11-2	TRBD1	TGTGCCAGCAGCTTAGAATCCGACAGGGGGACGGAGACCCAGTACTTC	CASSLESDRGTETQYF
few	TRBJ2-7	TRBV7-9	TRBD1	TGTGCCAGCAGCCTGGGGACAGGGAACTACGAGCAGTACTTC	CASSLGTGNYEQYF
NA	TRBJ1-3	TRBV9	NA	TGTGCCAGCAGCGTAGGGATCTACACAGCCTCTGGAAACACCATATATTTT	CASSVGIYTASGNTIYF
NA	TRBJ1-4	TRBV5-6	TRBD1	TGTGCCAGCAGCGCAGGGGGGGCGGCTAATGAAAAACTGTTTTTT	CASSAGGAANEKLFF
NA	TRBJ2-5	TRBV23-1	TRBD1	TGCGCCAGCAGTGCGAGACAGGGCCAAGAGACCCAGTACTTC	CASSARQGQETQYF
NA	TRBJ2-7	TRBV5-5	NA	TGTGCCAGCAGCTCCCTCTACGAGCAGTACTTC	CASSSLYEQYF
NA	TRBJ2-7	TRBV28	TRBD2	TGTGCCAGCACGTTTAGTAGCGGGAGAGGCTACGAGCAGTACTTC	CASTFSSGRGYEQYF